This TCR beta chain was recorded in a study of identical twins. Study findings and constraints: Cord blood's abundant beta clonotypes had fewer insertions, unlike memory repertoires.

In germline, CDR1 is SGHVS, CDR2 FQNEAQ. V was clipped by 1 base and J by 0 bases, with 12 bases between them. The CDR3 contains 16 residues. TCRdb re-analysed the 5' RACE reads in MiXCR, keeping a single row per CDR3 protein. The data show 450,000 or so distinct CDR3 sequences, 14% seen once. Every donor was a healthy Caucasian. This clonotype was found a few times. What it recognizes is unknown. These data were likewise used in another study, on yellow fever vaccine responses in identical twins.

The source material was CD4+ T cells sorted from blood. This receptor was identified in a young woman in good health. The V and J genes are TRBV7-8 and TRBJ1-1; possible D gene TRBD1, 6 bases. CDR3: CASSLEGVQVNTEAFF. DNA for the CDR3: TGTGCCAGCAGCTTAGAGGGGGTGCAGGTGAACACTGAAGCTTTCTTT.